These T cell receptor beta chains were read from a single sample in a study of T-cell reconstitution after alpha-beta-depleted transplantation in children. One entry per CDR3 protein results from TCRdb running MiXCR on the PCR reads. Here the sample spans hundreds of thousands of distinct CDR3 sequences, 15% to 20% being singletons. The specimen comprised PBMCs, mostly from graft donor cells, sampled 360 days after TCRalphabeta/CD19-depleted stem cell transplant. All receptors derive from a boy under two years old who had a stem cell transplant for Wiskott-Aldrich syndrome, so the T cells may come from the graft donor. The CDR3 runs from the conserved cysteine through the conserved F or W. The order of the fields is CDR3 length, D gene, J gene, clone size, V gene, CDR3 protein, CDR3 DNA. A D gene is named only where the DNA matches it firmly. For some rows the clone size is stated as once, few or many, or as a class when expanded; others skip it.

>17|TRBD2|TRBJ2-2|few|TRBV7-9
CASSIGGTSGNTGELFF
TGTGCCAGCAGCATAGGGGGGACTAGCGGCAACACCGGGGAGCTGTTTTTT
>15|NA|TRBJ1-1|few|TRBV10-3
CAISESRETNTEAFF
TGTGCCATCAGTGAGTCAAGGGAGACGAACACTGAAGCTTTCTTT
>14|TRBD1|TRBJ2-7|few|TRBV29-1
CSVAPGQDSYEQYF
TGCAGCGTTGCACCGGGACAGGACTCCTACGAGCAGTACTTC
>16|NA|TRBJ2-7|few|TRBV21-1
CASNAGEPGGIYEQYF
TGTGCCAGCAATGCGGGAGAACCTGGGGGAATCTACGAGCAGTACTTC
>15|NA|TRBJ2-4|few|TRBV12-3/TRBV12-4
CASSFRVATKNIQYF
TGTGCCAGCAGTTTTCGGGTGGCCACCAAAAACATTCAGTACTTC
>18|NA|TRBJ2-5|few|TRBV3-1
CASSQDRLYRVVGETQYF
TGTGCCAGCAGCCAAGATCGATTATACAGGGTGGTTGGCGAGACCCAGTACTTC
>17|NA|TRBJ2-1|few|TRBV5-1
CASSLVWTMGSNNEQFF
TGCGCCAGCAGCTTGGTATGGACTATGGGGTCTAACAATGAGCAGTTCTTC
>11|NA|TRBJ2-3|few|TRBV19
CASRGWATQYF
TGTGCCAGTCGGGGTTGGGCTACGCAGTATTTT
>17|NA|TRBJ1-1|many|TRBV7-9
CASSLVRPGWDGTEAFF
TGTGCCAGCAGCTTAGTCCGGCCAGGGTGGGACGGCACTGAAGCTTTCTTT
>16|NA|TRBJ2-5|few|TRBV3-1
CASSQTPEHPGETQYF
TGTGCCAGCAGCCAAACCCCCGAACACCCGGGGGAGACCCAGTACTTC
>15|NA|TRBJ2-5|few|TRBV7-2
CASSLAGRGRETQYF
TGTGCCAGCAGCTTAGCAGGGAGGGGGCGAGAGACCCAGTACTTC
>15|NA|TRBJ2-2|NA|TRBV20-1
CSARAPSKNTGELFF
TGCAGTGCTAGAGCACCTTCCAAGAACACCGGGGAGCTGTTTTTT
>16|TRBD1|TRBJ2-3|NA|TRBV12-3/TRBV12-4
CASSWTGAFMTDTQYF
TGTGCCAGCAGCTGGACAGGGGCCTTTATGACAGATACGCAGTATTTT
>14|NA|TRBJ1-1|NA|TRBV6-5
CASSYLGAVTEAFF
TGTGCCAGCAGTTACTTGGGGGCAGTCACTGAAGCTTTCTTT
>15|NA|TRBJ2-2|NA|TRBV19
CASSMYSATTGELFF
TGTGCCAGTAGTATGTACAGCGCAACCACCGGGGAGCTGTTTTTT
>16|TRBD1|TRBJ2-3|few|TRBV7-9
CASSSGQASLPDTQYF
TGTGCCAGCAGCTCGGGACAGGCCTCCCTCCCAGATACGCAGTATTTT
>15|NA|TRBJ1-3|many|TRBV12-3/TRBV12-4
CASSLQGFSGNTIYF
TGTGCCAGCAGTTTACAGGGTTTCTCTGGAAACACCATATATTTT
>14|NA|TRBJ2-7|few|TRBV7-9
CASSCYPRVYEQYF
TGTGCCAGCAGCTGCTATCCCAGGGTTTACGAGCAGTACTTC
>13|NA|TRBJ2-5|NA|TRBV30
CAWSYTVQETQYF
TGTGCCTGGAGTTATACTGTCCAAGAGACCCAGTACTTC
>15|NA|TRBJ2-3|NA|TRBV5-1
CASSSIGFSTDTQYF
TGCGCCAGCAGCTCGATCGGGTTTTCCACAGATACGCAGTATTTT
>17|TRBD2|TRBJ2-2|NA|TRBV11-1
CASSVTSLRGNTGELFF
TGTGCCAGCAGCGTGACTAGCCTTCGGGGGAACACCGGGGAGCTGTTTTTT
>14|NA|TRBJ1-6|NA|TRBV20-1
CSARGRGWNSPLHF
TGCAGTGCTAGAGGCCGGGGCTGGAATTCACCCCTCCACTTT
>14|TRBD1|TRBJ2-1|NA|TRBV18
CASSADRGNNEQFF
TGTGCCAGCTCAGCCGACAGGGGCAACAATGAGCAGTTCTTC
>14|NA|TRBJ2-1|NA|TRBV10-3
CAIQDRAGANEQFF
TGTGCCATCCAGGACAGGGCGGGGGCCAATGAGCAGTTCTTC
>13|TRBD2|TRBJ2-1|NA|TRBV29-1
CSVHSGKVNEQFF
TGCAGCGTCCATAGCGGGAAAGTCAATGAGCAGTTCTTC
>14|TRBD2|TRBJ2-3|NA|TRBV6-5
CASSLLADTDTQYF
TGTGCCAGCAGCCTACTAGCGGACACAGATACGCAGTATTTT
>15|NA|TRBJ1-5|many|TRBV28
CASTLDSASNQPQHF
TGTGCCAGCACCTTGGACAGTGCTAGCAATCAGCCCCAGCATTTT
>15|TRBD2|TRBJ2-7|few|TRBV10-3
CAILASRLSGGKQYF
TGTGCCATCCTCGCATCCCGTCTTAGCGGGGGAAAGCAGTACTTC
>16|TRBD2|TRBJ2-1|many|TRBV20-1
CSASGTSGRSYNEQFF
TGCAGTGCGTCCGGGACTAGCGGGAGGTCCTACAATGAGCAGTTCTTC
>15|TRBD2|TRBJ2-1|few|TRBV7-2
CASSFELAGGHPQFF
TGTGCCAGCAGCTTCGAACTAGCGGGGGGCCACCCGCAGTTCTTC
>18|TRBD2|TRBJ2-2|few|TRBV14
CASSQDTPGLAVTGELFF
TGTGCCAGCAGCCAAGATACCCCGGGACTAGCGGTCACCGGGGAGCTGTTTTTT
>12|NA|TRBJ2-1|few|TRBV5-5
CASSLVSVEQFF
TGTGCCAGCAGCTTGGTATCGGTTGAGCAGTTCTTC
>13|NA|TRBJ2-3|NA|TRBV30
CAWSQRSTDTQYF
TGTGCCTGGAGTCAGCGGAGCACAGATACGCAGTATTTT
>16|TRBD1|TRBJ2-7|NA|TRBV2
CASSFDRQGPPYEQYF
TGTGCCAGCAGCTTCGACCGACAGGGCCCCCCTTACGAGCAGTACTTC
>19|TRBD1|TRBJ1-5|few|TRBV10-3
CAISERSFLDRNSNQPQHF
TGTGCCATCAGTGAGCGGAGTTTTTTGGACAGGAATAGCAATCAGCCCCAGCATTTT
>15|NA|TRBJ2-7|many|TRBV2
CASSDRLGTSYEQYF
TGTGCCAGCAGTGATCGGTTAGGCACTTCCTACGAGCAGTACTTC
>17|NA|TRBJ2-7|many|TRBV5-1
CASSLPVGKGRDYEQYF
TGCGCCAGCAGCCTCCCGGTCGGGAAGGGAAGGGACTACGAGCAGTACTTC
>15|NA|TRBJ2-2|NA|TRBV2
CASSGGPLGTGELFF
TGTGCCAGCAGTGGGGGCCCGTTGGGGACCGGGGAGCTGTTTTTT
>15|TRBD1|TRBJ2-5|once|TRBV7-2
CASSLDRGPQETQYF
TGTGCCAGCAGCTTAGACAGGGGGCCCCAAGAGACCCAGTACTTC
>19|TRBD2|TRBJ2-7|NA|TRBV12-3/TRBV12-4
CASSPRGLAGGGKPYEQYF
TGTGCCAGCAGTCCCCGGGGACTAGCGGGAGGGGGAAAGCCCTACGAGCAGTACTTC
>13|NA|TRBJ2-3|few|TRBV24-1
CATSDAGVDTQYF
TGTGCCACCAGTGATGCAGGGGTGGATACGCAGTATTTT
>15|TRBD1|TRBJ2-1|few|TRBV5-1
CASSLRLQGVNEQFF
TGCGCCAGCAGCTTGCGGCTACAGGGGGTAAATGAGCAGTTCTTC
>15|TRBD2|TRBJ2-3|NA|TRBV20-1
CSASPLAGDWDTQYF
TGCAGTGCTAGCCCGCTAGCGGGGGATTGGGATACGCAGTATTTT
>14|TRBD1|TRBJ1-1|NA|TRBV4-1
CASSQVEGAVEAFF
TGCGCCAGCAGCCAAGTCGAGGGGGCGGTTGAAGCTTTCTTT
>17|NA|TRBJ2-6|NA|TRBV27
CASSSPTHTPGANVLTF
TGTGCCAGCAGTTCCCCGACCCATACTCCTGGGGCCAACGTCCTGACTTTC
>18|NA|TRBJ2-4|NA|TRBV5-1
CASSRLPQGSLAKNIQYF
TGCGCCAGCAGCCGATTGCCACAGGGTTCTTTAGCCAAAAACATTCAGTACTTC
>15|NA|TRBJ2-7|NA|TRBV9
CASSVLPDRSYEQYF
TGTGCCAGCAGCGTACTCCCCGACCGCTCCTACGAGCAGTACTTC
>15|TRBD2|TRBJ2-1|few|TRBV5-5
CASSLGLAGGPEQFF
TGTGCCAGCAGCTTGGGACTAGCGGGGGGACCGGAGCAGTTCTTC
>14|TRBD1|TRBJ2-7|NA|TRBV7-9
CASSGTGSDYEQYF
TGTGCCAGCAGTGGGACAGGGAGCGACTACGAGCAGTACTTC
>13|NA|TRBJ1-4|NA|TRBV7-9
CASSFGLSEKLFF
TGTGCCAGCAGCTTCGGCTTAAGCGAAAAACTGTTTTTT
>16|NA|TRBJ2-1|NA|TRBV20-1
CSASGLRRNPHNEQFF
TGCAGTGCTAGCGGGCTTCGGAGAAATCCACACAATGAGCAGTTCTTC
>15|TRBD2|TRBJ2-3|few|TRBV20-1
CSARDWSGGLDTQYF
TGCAGTGCTAGAGATTGGAGCGGGGGCCTAGATACGCAGTATTTT
>13|TRBD1|TRBJ2-7|NA|TRBV25-1
CASRDRGSSEQYF
TGTGCCAGCAGAGACAGGGGATCCAGCGAGCAGTACTTC
>15|NA|TRBJ1-4|NA|TRBV3-1
CASSRRDGENEKLFF
TGTGCCAGCAGCCGACGGGACGGAGAGAATGAAAAACTGTTTTTT
>13|NA|TRBJ2-7|NA|TRBV11-2
CASSLGEPYEQYF
TGTGCCAGCAGCTTGGGGGAGCCTTACGAGCAGTACTTC
>14|NA|TRBJ2-7|NA|TRBV27
CASSFQISSYEQYF
TGTGCCAGCAGTTTCCAGATCAGCTCCTACGAGCAGTACTTC
>13|NA|TRBJ1-4|few|TRBV3-1
CASSQGFPEKLFF
TGTGCCAGCAGCCAAGGGTTTCCTGAAAAACTGTTTTTT